One and the same sample provided the 5 T cell receptor beta chains below, sequenced in a study of shared clonotypes between healthy human individuals. The protocol was immunoSEQ multiplex PCR, while the TCRdb copy is restricted to in-frame clones and leaves out a portion. Of 2,500,000 or so clones in the sample, 85% to 95% are singletons; the top ten hold roughly 0.34%. Source material: naive CD4+ T cells from PBMCs. Subset denoted: CD45RA+ positively selected. These receptors all stem from a man aged 18 to 30 in good health. Some clones in this sample may be carry-over from other donors' samples.

This clone was picked up a small number of times. The rearrangement joins TRBV7-9 to TRBJ1-5; D gene unclear. The CDR3 spans 13 residues. Germline V gene data show CDR1 as SEHNR and CDR2 as FQNEAQ (reference sequence). V lost 2 bases and J lost 10, with 12 bases in between. CDR3 coding DNA: TGTGCCAGCAGCTTAATCGTCGGGGATCCCCAGCATTTT. Protein sequence: CASSLIVGDPQHF.

The rearrangement joins TRBV19 to TRBJ1-5; D uncertain. Germline lookup yields CDR1 LNHDA and CDR2 SQIVND (reference sequence). The CDR3 covers 15 residues. V gave up 3 bases and J gave up 2 bases, with 11 bases separating them. CDR3 DNA sequence: TGTGCCAGTAGTATCCGGGGATCGGGCAATCAGCCCCAGCATTTT. Its translation: CASSIRGSGNQPQHF.

The chain couples TRBV6-5 to TRBJ2-2; D remains unclear. Germline CDR1 reads MNHEY; CDR2 reads SVGAGI. V was shortened by 2 bases and J by 3 bases, with 10 bases between the two germline ends. The CDR3 runs 15 residues. The CDR3: CASSYSSSYTGELFF. The CDR3 DNA follows: TGTGCCAGCAGTTACAGCAGCTCTTACACCGGGGAGCTGTTTTTT.

The chain joins TRBV5-1 to TRBJ1-4; D is undetermined. V gave up 7 bases and J gave up 4 bases, with 14 bases separating them. CDR3 length: 14 residues. Germline V lookup: CDR1 SGHRS, CDR2 YFSETQ. CDR3 in DNA: TGCGCCAGCTCAACAAATTCTATTAATGAAAAACTGTTTTTT. Protein product: CASSTNSINEKLFF.

V usage is TRBV28 and J usage is TRBJ2-2; D gene uncertain. CDR1 and CDR2 from the germline V gene are MDHEN and SYDVKM. The ends were cut back, 5 bases at V and 7 bases at J, with 11 bases in the middle. CDR3 length: 13 residues. The CDR3 region has the DNA TGTGCCAGCAGTCAGAGGACCCACGGGGAGCTGTTTTTT. Translating gives CASSQRTHGELFF.